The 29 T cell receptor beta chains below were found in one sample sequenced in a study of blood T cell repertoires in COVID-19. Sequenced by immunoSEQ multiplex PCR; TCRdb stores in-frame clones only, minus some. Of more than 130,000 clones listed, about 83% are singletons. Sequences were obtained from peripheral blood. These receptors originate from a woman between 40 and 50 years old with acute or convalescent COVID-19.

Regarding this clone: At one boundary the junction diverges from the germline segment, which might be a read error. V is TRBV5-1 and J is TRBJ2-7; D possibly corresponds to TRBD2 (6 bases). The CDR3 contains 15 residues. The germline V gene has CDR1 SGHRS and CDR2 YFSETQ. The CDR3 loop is CASSLAPGRYYEPYF. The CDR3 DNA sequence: TGCGCCAGCAGCTTGGCCCCCGGGAGATACTACGAGCCGTACTTC.

The DNA for the CDR3 is TGTGCCAGCAGTTCCCCGGGACAGGGCAAGTACGAGCAGTACTTC. Its translation: CASSSPGQGKYEQYF. This chain links TRBV25-1 with TRBJ2-7; TRBD1 agrees at 9 bases. This CDR3 comprises 15 residues. Per the germline V gene, CDR1 is MGHDK and CDR2 is SYGVNS. Trimming at V came to 5 bases and at J to 4 bases, leaving 9 bases not matched to a gene.

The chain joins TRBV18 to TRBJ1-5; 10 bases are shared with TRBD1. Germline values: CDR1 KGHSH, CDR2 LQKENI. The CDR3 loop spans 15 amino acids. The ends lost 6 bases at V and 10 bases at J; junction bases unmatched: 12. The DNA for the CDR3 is TGTGCCAGCTCGTCGGGACAGGGGTTACCTCTACCCCAGCATTTT. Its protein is CASSSGQGLPLPQHF.

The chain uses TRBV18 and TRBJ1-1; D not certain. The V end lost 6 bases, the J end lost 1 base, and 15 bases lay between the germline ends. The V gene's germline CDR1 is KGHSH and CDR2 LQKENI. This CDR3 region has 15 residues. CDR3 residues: CASSSLEAGNTEAFF. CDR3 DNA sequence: TGTGCCAGCTCTTCCCTTGAGGCGGGGAACACTGAAGCTTTCTTT.

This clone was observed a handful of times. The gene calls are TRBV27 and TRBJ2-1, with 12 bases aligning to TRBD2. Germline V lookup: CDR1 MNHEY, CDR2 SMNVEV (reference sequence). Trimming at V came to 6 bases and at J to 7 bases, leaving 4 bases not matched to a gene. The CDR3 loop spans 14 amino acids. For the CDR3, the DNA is TGTGCCAGCAGACTAGCGGGAGGTAATAATGAGCAGTTCTTC. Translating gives CASRLAGGNNEQFF.

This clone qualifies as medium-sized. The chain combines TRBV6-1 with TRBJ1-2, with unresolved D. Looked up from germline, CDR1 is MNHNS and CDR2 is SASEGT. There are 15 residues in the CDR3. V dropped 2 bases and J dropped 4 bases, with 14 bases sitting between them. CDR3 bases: TGTGCCAGCAGTGAAATGGAACAGTGGATCTATGGCTACACCTTC. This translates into CASSEMEQWIYGYTF.

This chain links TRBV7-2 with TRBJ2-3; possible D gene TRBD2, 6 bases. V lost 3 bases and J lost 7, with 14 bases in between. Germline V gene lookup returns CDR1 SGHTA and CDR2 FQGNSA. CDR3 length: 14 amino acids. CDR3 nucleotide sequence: TGTGCCAGCAGCTTTCGGGTAGCGGAGTATACGCAGTATTTT. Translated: CASSFRVAEYTQYF. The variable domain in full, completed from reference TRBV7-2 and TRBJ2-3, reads GAGVSQSPSNKVTEKGKDVELRCDPISGHTALYWYRQSLGQGLEFLIYFQGNSAPDKSGLPSDRFSAERTGGSVSTLTIQRTQQEDSAVYLCASSFRVAEYTQYFGPGTRLTVL.

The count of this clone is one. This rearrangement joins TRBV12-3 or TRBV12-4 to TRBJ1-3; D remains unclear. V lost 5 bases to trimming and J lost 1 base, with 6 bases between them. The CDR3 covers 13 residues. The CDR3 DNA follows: TGTGCCAGCAGTCGTTTATCTGGAAACACCATATATTTT. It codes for CASSRLSGNTIYF.

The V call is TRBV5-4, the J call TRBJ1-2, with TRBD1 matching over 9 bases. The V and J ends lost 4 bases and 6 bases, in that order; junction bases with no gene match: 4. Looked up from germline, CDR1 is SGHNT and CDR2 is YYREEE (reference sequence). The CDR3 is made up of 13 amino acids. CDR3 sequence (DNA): TGTGCCAGCAGCGGGGACAGGGTCGATGGCTACACCTTC. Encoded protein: CASSGDRVDGYTF.

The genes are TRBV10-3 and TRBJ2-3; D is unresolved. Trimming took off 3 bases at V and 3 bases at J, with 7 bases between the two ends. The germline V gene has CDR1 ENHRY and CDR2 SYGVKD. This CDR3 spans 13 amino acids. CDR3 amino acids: CAISEPRTDTQYF. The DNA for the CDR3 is TGTGCCATCAGTGAACCACGGACAGATACGCAGTATTTT.

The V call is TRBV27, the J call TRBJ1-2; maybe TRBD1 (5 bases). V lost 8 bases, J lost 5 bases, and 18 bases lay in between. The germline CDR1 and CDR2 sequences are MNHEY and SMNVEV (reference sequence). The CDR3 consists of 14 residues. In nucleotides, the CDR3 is TGTGCCAGCCACGGGGGGGAGGTTCCATATGGCTACACCTTC. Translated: CASHGGEVPYGYTF.

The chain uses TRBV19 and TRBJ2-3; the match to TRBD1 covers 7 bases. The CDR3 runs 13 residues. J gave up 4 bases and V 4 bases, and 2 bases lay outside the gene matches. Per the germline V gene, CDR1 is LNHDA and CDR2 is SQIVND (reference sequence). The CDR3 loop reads CASSRQGPDTQYF. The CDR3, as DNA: TGTGCCAGTAGTAGACAGGGCCCAGATACGCAGTATTTT.

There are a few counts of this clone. The CDR3 sequence is CASTIGGSYEQYF. In nucleotides, the CDR3 is TGCGCCAGCACCATAGGGGGCTCCTACGAGCAGTACTTC. This chain links TRBV5-1 with TRBJ2-7; perhaps TRBD1 as D (6 bases). Germline V gene data show CDR1 as SGHRS and CDR2 as YFSETQ. The V end was cut by 6 bases, the J end by 0 bases, with 10 bases between. This CDR3 contains 13 residues. The whole variable domain, filled in from reference TRBV5-1 and TRBJ2-7, reads KAGVTQTPRYLIKTRGQQVTLSCSPISGHRSVSWYQQTPGQGLQFLFEYFSETQRNKGNFPGRFSGRQFSNSRSEMNVSTLELGDSALYLCASTIGGSYEQYFGPGTRLTVT.

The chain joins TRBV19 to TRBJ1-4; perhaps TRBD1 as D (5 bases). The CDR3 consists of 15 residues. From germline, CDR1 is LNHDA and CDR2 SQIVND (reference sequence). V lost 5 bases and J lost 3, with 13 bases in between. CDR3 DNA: TGTGCCAGTAGTGACATGGACAACCCTAATGAAAAACTGTTTTTT. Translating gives CASSDMDNPNEKLFF.

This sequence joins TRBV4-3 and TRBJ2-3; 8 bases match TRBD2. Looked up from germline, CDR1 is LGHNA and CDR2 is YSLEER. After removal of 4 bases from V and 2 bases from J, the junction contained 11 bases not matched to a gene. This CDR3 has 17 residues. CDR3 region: CASSLRGGAGYTDTQYF. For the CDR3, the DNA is TGCGCCAGCAGCCTTCGGGGGGGAGCGGGGTACACAGATACGCAGTATTTT.

CDR3 nucleotide sequence: TGCAGCGTTGTAGTCTTGAATGAGCAGTTCTTC. It translates to CSVVVLNEQFF. V gene TRBV29-1 combines with J gene TRBJ2-1; D uncertain. The V end lost 4 bases, the J end lost 7 bases, and 8 bases lay between the germline ends. The CDR3 contains 11 residues. Per germline, CDR1 SQVTM and CDR2 ANQGSEA.

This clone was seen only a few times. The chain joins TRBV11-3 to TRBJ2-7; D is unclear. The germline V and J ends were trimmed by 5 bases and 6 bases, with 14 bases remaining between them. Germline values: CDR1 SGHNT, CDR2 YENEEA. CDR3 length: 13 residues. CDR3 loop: CASSENLIGEQYF. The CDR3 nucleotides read TGTGCCAGCAGCGAGAATCTTATTGGCGAGCAGTACTTC. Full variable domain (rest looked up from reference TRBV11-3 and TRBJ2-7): EAGVVQSPRYKIIEKKQPVAFWCNPISGHNTLYWYLQNLGQGPELLIRYENEEAVDDSQLPKDRFSAERLKGVDSTLKIQPAELGDSAVYLCASSENLIGEQYFGPGTRLTVT.

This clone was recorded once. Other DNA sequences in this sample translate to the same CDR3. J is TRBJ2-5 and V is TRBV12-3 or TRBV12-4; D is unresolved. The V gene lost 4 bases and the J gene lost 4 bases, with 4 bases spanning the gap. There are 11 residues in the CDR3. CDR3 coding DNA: TGTGCCAGCAGTTCTCGAGAGACCCAGTACTTC. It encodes CASSSRETQYF.

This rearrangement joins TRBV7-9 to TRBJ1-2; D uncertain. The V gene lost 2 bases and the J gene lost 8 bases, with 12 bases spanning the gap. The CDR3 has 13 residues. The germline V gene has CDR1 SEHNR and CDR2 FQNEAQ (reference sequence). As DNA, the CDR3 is TGTGCCAGCAGCTTACAGGACTTTGAGGGCTACACCTTC. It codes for CASSLQDFEGYTF.

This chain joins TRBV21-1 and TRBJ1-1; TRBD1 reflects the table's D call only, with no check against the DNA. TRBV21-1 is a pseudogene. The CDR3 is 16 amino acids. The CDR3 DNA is TGTGCCAGCAGCAAAGAGATGACAGGGGGCATCACTGAAGCTTTCTTT. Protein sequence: CASSKEMTGGITEAFF.

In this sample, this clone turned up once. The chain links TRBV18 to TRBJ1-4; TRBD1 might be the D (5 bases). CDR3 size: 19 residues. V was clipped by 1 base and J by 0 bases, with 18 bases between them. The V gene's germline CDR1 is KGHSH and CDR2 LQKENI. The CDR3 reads CASSPLLSARGTTNEKLFF. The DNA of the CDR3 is TGTGCCAGCTCACCACTTTTGTCGGCTAGGGGAACAACTAATGAAAAACTGTTTTTT.

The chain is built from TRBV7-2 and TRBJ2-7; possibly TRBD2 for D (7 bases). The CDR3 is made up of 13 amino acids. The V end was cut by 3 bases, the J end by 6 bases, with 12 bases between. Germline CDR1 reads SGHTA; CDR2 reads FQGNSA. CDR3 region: CASSFNGGLEQYF. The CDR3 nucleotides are TGTGCCAGCAGCTTTAACGGGGGGCTCGAGCAGTACTTC.

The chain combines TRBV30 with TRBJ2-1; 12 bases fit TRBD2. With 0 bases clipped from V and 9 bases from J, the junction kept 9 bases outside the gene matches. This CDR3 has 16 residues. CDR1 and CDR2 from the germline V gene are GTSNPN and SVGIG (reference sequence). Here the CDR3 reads CAWSVRSSGRATEQFF. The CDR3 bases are TGTGCCTGGAGTGTACGATCTAGCGGGAGGGCCACTGAGCAGTTCTTC. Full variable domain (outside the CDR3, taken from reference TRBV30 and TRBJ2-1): SQTIHQWPATLVQPVGSPLSLECTVEGTSNPNLYWYRQAAGRGLQLLFYSVGIGQISSEVPQNLSASRPQDRQFILSSKKLLLSDSGFYLCAWSVRSSGRATEQFFGPGTRLTVL.

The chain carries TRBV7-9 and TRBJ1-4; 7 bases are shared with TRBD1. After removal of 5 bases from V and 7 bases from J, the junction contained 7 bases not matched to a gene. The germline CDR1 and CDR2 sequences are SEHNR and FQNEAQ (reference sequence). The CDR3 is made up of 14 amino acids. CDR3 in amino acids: CASSPRGRVEKLFF. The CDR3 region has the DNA TGTGCCAGCAGCCCGAGGGGGCGGGTTGAAAAACTGTTTTTT. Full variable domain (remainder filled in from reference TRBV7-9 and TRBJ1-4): DTGVSQNPRHKITKRGQNVTFRCDPISEHNRLYWYRQTLGQGPEFLTYFQNEAQLEKSRLLSDRFSAERPKGSFSTLEIQRTEQGDSAMYLCASSPRGRVEKLFFGSGTQLSVL.

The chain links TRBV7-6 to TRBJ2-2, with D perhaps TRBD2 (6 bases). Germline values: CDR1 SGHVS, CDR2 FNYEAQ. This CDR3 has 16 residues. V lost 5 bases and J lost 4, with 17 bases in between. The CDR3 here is CASSPWGVGGTGELFF. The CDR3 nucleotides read TGTGCCAGCAGCCCGTGGGGGGTAGGAGGCACCGGGGAGCTGTTTTTT.

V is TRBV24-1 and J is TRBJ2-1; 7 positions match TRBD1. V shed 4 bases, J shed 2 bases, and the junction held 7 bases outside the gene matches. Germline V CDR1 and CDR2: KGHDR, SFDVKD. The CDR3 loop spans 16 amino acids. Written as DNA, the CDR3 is TGTGCCACCAGTGACTCAACAGGGGTAGCCTACAATGAGCAGTTCTTC. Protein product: CATSDSTGVAYNEQFF.

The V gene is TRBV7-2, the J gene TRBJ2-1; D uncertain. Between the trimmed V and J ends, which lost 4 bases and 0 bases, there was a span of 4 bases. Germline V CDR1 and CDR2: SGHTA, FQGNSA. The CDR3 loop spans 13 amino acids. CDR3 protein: CASSYSSYNEQFF. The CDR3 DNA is TGTGCCAGCAGCTACAGCTCCTACAATGAGCAGTTCTTC.

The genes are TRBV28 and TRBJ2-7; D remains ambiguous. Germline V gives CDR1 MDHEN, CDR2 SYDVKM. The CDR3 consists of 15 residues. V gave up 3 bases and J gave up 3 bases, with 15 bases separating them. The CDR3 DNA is TGTGCCAGCAGTTTCCGTTCGCGGATCCTCTACGAGCAGTACTTC. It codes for CASSFRSRILYEQYF.

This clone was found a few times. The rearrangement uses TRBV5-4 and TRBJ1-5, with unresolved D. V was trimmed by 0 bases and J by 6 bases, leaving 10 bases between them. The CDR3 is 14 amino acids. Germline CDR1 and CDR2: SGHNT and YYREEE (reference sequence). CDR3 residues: CASSLAGSPQPQHF. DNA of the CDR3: TGTGCCAGCAGCTTGGCAGGAAGTCCTCAGCCCCAGCATTTT. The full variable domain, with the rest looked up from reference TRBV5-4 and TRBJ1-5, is ETGVTQSPTHLIKTRGQQVTLRCSSQSGHNTVSWYQQALGQGPQFIFQYYREEENGRGNFPPRFSGLQFPNYSSELNVNALELDDSALYLCASSLAGSPQPQHFGDGTRLSIL.